The TCR beta chain described here comes from a study of T cell responses to AZD1222 COVID-19 vaccine. Only in-frame clones appear in the TCRdb table, and some are missing; sequencing was by immunoSEQ multiplex PCR. The sample consists of around 100,000 clones, about 89% of them appearing once. The study, taken as a whole, reports: After the peak T cell response, and only then, were repertoires sampled. White British people made up most donors, females outnumbered males, and clonal diversity was possibly underestimated. Two doses of AZD1222 preceded a rise in Spike-specific TCR breadth and depth. At baseline, seropositivity was found in only a handful of AZD1222 recipients.

Concerning this clone itself: The antigen is undetermined.

Trimming cost V 6 bases and J 2 bases, with 11 bases left between them. Germline V lookup: CDR1 MNHEY, CDR2 SVGAGI. This CDR3 is built from 14 residues. The clonotype comes from an adult in good health. The chain has TRBV6-5 and TRBJ1-5; no reliable D call. The specimen comprised peripheral blood, sampled on day 0 of AZD1222 vaccination. The CDR3, as DNA: TGTGCCAGCAGCTTGGTCAGCGGCAATCAGCCCCAGCATTTT. Protein sequence: CASSLVSGNQPQHF.